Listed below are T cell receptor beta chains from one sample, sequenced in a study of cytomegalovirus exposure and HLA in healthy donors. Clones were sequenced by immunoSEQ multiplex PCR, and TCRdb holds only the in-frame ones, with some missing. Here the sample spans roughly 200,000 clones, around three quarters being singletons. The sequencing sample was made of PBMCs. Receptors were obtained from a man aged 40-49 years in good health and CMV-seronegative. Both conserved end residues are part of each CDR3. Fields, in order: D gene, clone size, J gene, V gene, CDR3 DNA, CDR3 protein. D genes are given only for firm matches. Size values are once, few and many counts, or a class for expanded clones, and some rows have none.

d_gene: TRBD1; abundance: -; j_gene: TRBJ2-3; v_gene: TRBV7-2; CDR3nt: TGTGCCAGCAGCTACCCGGGACAGGGGATCGCAAATACGCAGTATTTT; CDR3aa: CASSYPGQGIANTQYF
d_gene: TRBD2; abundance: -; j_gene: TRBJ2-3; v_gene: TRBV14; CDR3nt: TGTGCCAGCAGCCTTAGCGGGACCGACACAGATACGCAGTATTTT; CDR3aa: CASSLSGTDTDTQYF
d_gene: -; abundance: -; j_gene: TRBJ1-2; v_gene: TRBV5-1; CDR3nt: TGCGCCAGCAGCCACGGACAGACCTCGGGCTATGGCTACACCTTC; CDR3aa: CASSHGQTSGYGYTF
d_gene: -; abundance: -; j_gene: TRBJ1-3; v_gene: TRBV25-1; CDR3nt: TGTGCCAGCAGTCCGGGAGGCTCTGGAAACACCATATATTTT; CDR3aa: CASSPGGSGNTIYF
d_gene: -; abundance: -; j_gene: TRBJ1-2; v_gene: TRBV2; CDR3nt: TGTGCCAGCACATCTAGGGGGACCTCTAACTATGGCTACACCTTC; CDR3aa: CASTSRGTSNYGYTF
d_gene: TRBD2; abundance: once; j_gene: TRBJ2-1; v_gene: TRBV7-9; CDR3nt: TGTGCCAGCAGCTGGGGGACTAGCGGGGGGGGTGAGCAGTTCTTC; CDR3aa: CASSWGTSGGGEQFF
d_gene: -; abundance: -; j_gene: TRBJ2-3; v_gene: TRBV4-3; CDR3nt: TGCGCCAGCAGCCAAGATATGACTAGCACAGATACGCAGTATTTT; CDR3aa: CASSQDMTSTDTQYF
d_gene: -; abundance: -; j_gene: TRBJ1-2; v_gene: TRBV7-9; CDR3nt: TGTGCCAGCAGCTTAGTCCCCGAGGACTATGGCTACACCTTC; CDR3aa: CASSLVPEDYGYTF
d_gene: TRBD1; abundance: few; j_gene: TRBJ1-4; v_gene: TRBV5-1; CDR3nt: TGCGCCAGCAGCGAGACAGGGGTTAATGAAAAACTGTTTTTT; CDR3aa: CASSETGVNEKLFF
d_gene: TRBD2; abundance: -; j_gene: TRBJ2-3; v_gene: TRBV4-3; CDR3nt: TGCGCCAGCAGCCAAGAGAAGGGAGGGCCGCAGTATTTT; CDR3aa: CASSQEKGGPQYF
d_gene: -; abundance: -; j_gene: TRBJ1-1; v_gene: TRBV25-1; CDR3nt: TGTGCCAGCAGTGAATTCTCGGGGAACACTGAAGCTTTCTTT; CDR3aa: CASSEFSGNTEAFF
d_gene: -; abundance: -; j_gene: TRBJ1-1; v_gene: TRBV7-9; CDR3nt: TGTGCCAGCAGCTTCACAGTGAACACTGAAGCTTTCTTT; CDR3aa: CASSFTVNTEAFF
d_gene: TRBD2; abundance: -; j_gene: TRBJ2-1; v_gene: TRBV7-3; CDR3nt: TGTGCCAGCAGCCCGGTAGCGGGGAGCTCCTACAATGAGCAGTTCTTC; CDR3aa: CASSPVAGSSYNEQFF
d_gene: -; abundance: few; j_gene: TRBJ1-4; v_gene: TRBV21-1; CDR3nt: TGTGCCAGCAGCAAAGAGCGGTCGAGACACGTTAATGAAAAACTGTTTTTT; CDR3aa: CASSKERSRHVNEKLFF
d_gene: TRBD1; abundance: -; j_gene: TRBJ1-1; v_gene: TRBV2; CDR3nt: TGTGCCAGCAGCCGGGACAGGCAGACAGAAGCTTTCTTT; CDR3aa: CASSRDRQTEAFF
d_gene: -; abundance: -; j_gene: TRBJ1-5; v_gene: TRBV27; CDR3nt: TGTGCCAGCAAGACGGGGGGAATGCCCCAGCATTTT; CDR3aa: CASKTGGMPQHF
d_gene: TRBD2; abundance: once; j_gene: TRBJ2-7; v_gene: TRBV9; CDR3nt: TGTGCCAGCAGCGAAGCGGGAGGGAGCTACGAGCAGTACTTC; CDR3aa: CASSEAGGSYEQYF
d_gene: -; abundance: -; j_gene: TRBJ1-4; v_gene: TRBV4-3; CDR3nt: TGCGCCAGCAGCCAAGAGAGCCTTTTTAATGAAAAACTGTTTTTT; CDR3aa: CASSQESLFNEKLFF
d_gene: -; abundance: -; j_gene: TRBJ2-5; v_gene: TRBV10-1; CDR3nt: TGCGCCAGCAGTGAGTTCGAGACAGTAGTCCCCCAGTACTTC; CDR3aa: CASSEFETVVPQYF
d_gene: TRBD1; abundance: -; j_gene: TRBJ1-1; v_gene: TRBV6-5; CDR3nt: TGTGCCAGCAGACGGGACAGGGGGCAGTATGAAGCTTTCTTT; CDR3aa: CASRRDRGQYEAFF
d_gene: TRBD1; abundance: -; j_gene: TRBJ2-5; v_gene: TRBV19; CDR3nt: TGTGCCAGTAGTGCAAGACAGGGTACGGGAGAGACCCAGTACTTC; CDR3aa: CASSARQGTGETQYF
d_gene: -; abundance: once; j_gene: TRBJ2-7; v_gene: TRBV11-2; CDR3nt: TGTGCCAGCAGCTTAGCTGCAGGGGCCTACGAGCAGTACTTC; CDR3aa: CASSLAAGAYEQYF
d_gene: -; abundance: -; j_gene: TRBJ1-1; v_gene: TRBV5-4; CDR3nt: TGTGCCAGCAGCGAAGGCACTGGGCCGGCACGGGCTTTCTTT; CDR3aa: CASSEGTGPARAFF
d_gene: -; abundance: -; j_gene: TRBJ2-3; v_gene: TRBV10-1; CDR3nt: TGCGCCAGCACCTTTAGGGACTTGACAGATACGCAGTATTTT; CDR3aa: CASTFRDLTDTQYF
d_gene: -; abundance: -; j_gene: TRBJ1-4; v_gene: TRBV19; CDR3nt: TGTGCCAGTAGTATTGCGCGGGGGGATATCATGAGTGAACTGTTTTTT; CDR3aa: CASSIARGDIMSELFF
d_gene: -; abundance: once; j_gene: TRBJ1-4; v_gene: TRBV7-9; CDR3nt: TGTGCCAGCAGCCGGACAAGGGGAGAAAAACTGTTTTTT; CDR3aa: CASSRTRGEKLFF
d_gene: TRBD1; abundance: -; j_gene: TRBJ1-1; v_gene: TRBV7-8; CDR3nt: TGTGCCAGCAGCTCGATATGGACAGGGGGGGATGAAGCTTTCTTT; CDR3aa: CASSSIWTGGDEAFF
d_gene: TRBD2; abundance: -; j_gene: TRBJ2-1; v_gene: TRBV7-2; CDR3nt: TGTGCCAGCAGCATAAGACTAGCGGGGGGTACCTACAATGAGCAGTTCTTC; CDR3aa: CASSIRLAGGTYNEQFF
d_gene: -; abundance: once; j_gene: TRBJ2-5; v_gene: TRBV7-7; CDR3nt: TGTGCCAGCAGCTCACAGTACCAAGAGACCCAGTACTTC; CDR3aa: CASSSQYQETQYF
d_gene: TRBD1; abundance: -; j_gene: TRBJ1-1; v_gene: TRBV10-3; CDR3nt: TGTGCCATCAGTCGAGTCGGGCAGGGGGACACTGAAGCTTTCTTT; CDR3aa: CAISRVGQGDTEAFF
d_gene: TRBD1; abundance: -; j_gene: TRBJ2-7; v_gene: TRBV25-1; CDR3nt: TGTGCCAGCAGCCCAAGGGGGACAGGGGCGGTCGAGCAGTACTTC; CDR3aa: CASSPRGTGAVEQYF